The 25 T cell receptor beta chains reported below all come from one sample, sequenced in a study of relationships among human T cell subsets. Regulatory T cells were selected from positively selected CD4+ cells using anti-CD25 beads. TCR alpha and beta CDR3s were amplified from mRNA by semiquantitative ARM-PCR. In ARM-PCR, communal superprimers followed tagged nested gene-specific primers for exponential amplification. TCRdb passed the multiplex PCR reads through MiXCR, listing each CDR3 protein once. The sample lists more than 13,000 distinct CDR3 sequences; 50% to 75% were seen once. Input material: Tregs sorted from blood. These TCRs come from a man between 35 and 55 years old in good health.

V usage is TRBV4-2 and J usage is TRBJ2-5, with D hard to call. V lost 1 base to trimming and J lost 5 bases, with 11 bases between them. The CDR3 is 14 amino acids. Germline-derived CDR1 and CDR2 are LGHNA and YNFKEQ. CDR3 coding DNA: TGTGCCAGCAGCCAAGGCCATCTTATCGAGACCCAGTACTTC. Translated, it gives CASSQGHLIETQYF.

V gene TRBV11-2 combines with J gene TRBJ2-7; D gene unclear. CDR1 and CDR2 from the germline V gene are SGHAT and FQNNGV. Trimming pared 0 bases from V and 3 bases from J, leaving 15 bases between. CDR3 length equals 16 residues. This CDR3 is CASSLDQTSRYYEQYF. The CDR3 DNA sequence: TGTGCCAGCAGCTTAGATCAAACGAGCCGATACTACGAGCAGTACTTC.

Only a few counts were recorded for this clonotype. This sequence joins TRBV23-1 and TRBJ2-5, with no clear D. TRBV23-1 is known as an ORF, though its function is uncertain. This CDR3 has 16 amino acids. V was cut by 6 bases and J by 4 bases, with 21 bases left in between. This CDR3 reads CASSQSGPDKGETQYF. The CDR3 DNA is TGCGCCAGCAGCCAGTCCGGGCCAGATAAAGGAGAGACCCAGTACTTC.

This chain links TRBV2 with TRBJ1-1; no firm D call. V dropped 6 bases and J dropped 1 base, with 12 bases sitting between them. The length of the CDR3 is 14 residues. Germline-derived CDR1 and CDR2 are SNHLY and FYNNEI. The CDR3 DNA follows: TGTGCCAGCAGGGAAAAGGGCGCGAACACTGAAGCTTTCTTT. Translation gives CASREKGANTEAFF.

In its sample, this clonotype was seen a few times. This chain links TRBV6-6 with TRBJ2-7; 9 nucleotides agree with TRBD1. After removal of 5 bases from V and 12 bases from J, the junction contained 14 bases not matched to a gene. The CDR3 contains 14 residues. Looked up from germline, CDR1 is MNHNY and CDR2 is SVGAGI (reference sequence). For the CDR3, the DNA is TGTGCCAGCAGTCTGGGACAGGGTCTTGTGGAAGGGTACTTC. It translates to CASSLGQGLVEGYF.

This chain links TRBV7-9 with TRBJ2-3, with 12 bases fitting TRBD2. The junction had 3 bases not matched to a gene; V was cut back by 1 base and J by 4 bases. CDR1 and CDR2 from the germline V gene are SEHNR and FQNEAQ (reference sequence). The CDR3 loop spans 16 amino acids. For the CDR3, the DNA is TGTGCCAGCAGCTTAGGACTAGCGGGAGTTGCAGATACGCAGTATTTT. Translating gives CASSLGLAGVADTQYF. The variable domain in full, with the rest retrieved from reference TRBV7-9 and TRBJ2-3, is DTGVSQNPRHKITKRGQNVTFRCDPISEHNRLYWYRQTLGQGPEFLTYFQNEAQLEKSRLLSDRFSAERPKGSFSTLEIQRTEQGDSAMYLCASSLGLAGVADTQYFGPGTRLTVL.

The CDR3 nucleotides are TGCACCAGCCGCTCGGACAGGGGGACCTACAATGAGCAGTTCTTC. Residues: CTSRSDRGTYNEQFF. The rearrangement uses TRBV1 and TRBJ2-1; the table's D gene call, TRBD1, was not cross checked with the DNA. TRBV1 is a known pseudogene. CDR3 length: 15 amino acids.

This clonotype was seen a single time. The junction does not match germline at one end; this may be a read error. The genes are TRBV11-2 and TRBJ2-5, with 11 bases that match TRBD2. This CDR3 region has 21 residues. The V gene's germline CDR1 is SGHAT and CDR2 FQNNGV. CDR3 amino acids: CASSLNRGSLAGEEGGETLYF. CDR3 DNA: TGTGCCAGCAGCTTAAACAGGGGCTCACTAGCGGGAGAGGAAGGAGGGGAGACCCTGTACTTC. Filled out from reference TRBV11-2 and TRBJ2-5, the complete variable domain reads EAGVAQSPRYKIIEKRQSVAFWCNPISGHATLYWYQQILGQGPKLLIQFQNNGVVDDSQLPKDRFSAERLKGVDSTLKIQPAKLEDSAVYLCASSLNRGSLAGEEGGETLYFGPGTRLLVL.

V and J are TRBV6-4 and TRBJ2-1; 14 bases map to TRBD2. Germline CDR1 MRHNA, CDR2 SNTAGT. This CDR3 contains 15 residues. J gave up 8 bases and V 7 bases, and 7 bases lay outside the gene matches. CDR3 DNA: TGTGCCAGCACTCCCGGGACTAGCGGGAGAGATGAGCAGTTCTTC. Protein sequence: CASTPGTSGRDEQFF.

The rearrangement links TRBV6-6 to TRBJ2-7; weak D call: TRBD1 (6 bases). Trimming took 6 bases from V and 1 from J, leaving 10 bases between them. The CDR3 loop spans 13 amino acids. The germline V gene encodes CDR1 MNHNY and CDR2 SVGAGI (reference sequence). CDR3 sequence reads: CASSRQESYEQYF. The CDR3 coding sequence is TGTGCCAGCAGCAGACAGGAGTCCTACGAGCAGTACTTC.

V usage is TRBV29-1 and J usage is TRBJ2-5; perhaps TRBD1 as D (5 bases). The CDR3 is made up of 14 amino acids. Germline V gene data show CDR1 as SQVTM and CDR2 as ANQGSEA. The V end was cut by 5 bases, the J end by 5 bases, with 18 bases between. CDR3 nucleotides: TGCAGCGTTTCCGGACAAGGAAGGGCGGAGACCCAGTACTTC. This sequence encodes CSVSGQGRAETQYF.

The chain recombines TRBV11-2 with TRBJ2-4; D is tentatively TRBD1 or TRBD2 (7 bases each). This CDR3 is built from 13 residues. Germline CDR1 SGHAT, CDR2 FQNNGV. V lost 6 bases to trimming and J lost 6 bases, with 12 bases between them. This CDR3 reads CASRSGDRNIQYF. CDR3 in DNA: TGTGCCAGCAGGAGCGGGGACAGAAACATTCAGTACTTC.

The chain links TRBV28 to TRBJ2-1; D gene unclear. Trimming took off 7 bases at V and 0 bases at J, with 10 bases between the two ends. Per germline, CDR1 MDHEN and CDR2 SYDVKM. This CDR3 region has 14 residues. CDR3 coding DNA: TGTGCCAGCATGGCCACCCACTCCTACAATGAGCAGTTCTTC. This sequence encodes CASMATHSYNEQFF.

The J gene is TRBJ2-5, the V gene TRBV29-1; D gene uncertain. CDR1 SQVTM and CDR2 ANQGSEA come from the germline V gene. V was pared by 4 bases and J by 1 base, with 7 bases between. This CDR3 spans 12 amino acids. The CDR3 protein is CSVVASQETQYF. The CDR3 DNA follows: TGCAGCGTTGTAGCTTCCCAAGAGACCCAGTACTTC.

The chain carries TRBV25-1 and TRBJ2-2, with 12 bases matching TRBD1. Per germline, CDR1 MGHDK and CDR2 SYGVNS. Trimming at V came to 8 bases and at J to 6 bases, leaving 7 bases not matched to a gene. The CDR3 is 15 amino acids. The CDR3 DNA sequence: TGTGCCAGCGGGGGACAGGGGGCCGTGTCCGGGGAGCTGTTTTTT. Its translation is CASGGQGAVSGELFF.

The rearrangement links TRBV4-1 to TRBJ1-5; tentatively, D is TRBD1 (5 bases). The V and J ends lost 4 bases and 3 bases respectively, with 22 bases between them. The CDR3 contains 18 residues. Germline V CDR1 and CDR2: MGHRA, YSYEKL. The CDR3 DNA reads TGCGCCAGCAGCCCAGGGATAATTCTTTTGGGGTCCAATCAGCCCCAGCATTTT. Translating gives CASSPGIILLGSNQPQHF.

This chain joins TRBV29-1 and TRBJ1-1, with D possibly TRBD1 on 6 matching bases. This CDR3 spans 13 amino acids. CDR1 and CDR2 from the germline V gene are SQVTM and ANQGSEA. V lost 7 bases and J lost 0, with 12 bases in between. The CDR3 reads CSGKQGVNTEAFF. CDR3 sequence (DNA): TGCAGCGGGAAACAGGGAGTGAACACTGAAGCTTTCTTT.

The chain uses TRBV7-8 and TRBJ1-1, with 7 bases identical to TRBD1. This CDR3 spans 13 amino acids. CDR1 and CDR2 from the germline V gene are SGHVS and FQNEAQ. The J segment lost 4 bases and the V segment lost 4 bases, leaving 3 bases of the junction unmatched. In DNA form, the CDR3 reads TGTGCCAGCAGCTGGACAGGAGCCACTGAAGCTTTCTTT. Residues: CASSWTGATEAFF. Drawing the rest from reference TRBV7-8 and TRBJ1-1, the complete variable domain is GAGVSQSPRYKVAKRGQDVALRCDPISGHVSLFWYQQALGQGPEFLTYFQNEAQLDKSGLPSDRFFAERPEGSVSTLKIQRTQQEDSAVYLCASSWTGATEAFFGQGTRLTVV.

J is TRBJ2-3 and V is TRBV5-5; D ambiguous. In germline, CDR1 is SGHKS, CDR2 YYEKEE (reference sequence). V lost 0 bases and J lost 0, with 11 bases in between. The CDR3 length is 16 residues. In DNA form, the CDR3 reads TGTGCCAGCAGCTTGGGTTCAGTCGGAAGCACAGATACGCAGTATTTT. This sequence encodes CASSLGSVGSTDTQYF.

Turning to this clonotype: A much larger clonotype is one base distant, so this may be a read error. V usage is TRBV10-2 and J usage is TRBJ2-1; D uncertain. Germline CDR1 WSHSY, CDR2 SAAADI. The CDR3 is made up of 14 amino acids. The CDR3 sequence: CATVFSAIYNGQFF. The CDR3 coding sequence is TGTGCCACCGTGTTCAGCGCTATCTACAATGGGCAGTTCTTC.

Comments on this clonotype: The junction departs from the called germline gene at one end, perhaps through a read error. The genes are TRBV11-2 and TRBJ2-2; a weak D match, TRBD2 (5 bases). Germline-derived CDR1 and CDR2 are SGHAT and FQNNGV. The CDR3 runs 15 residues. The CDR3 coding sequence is TGTGCCAGCAGCTCTTATGCTAGCTTAGCCGGCGAGCTGTTTTTT. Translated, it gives CASSSYASLAGELFF.

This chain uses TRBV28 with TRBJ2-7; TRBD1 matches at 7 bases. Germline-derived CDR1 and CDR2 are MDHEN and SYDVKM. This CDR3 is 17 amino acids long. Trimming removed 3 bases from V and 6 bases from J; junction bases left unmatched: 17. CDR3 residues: CASSFPPNRGYSPEQYF. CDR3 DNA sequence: TGTGCCAGCAGTTTCCCGCCCAACAGGGGCTACTCCCCCGAGCAGTACTTC.

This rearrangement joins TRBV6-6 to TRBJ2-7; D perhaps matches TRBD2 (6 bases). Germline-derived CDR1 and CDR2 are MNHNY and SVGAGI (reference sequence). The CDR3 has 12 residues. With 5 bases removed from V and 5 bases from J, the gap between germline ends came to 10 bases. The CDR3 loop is CASSLAGNEQYF. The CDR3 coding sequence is TGTGCCAGCAGTCTCGCGGGAAACGAGCAGTACTTC.

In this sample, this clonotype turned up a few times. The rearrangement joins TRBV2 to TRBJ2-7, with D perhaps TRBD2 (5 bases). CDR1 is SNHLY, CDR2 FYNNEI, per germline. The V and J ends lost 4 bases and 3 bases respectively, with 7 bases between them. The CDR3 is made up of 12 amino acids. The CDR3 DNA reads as TGTGCCAGCAGTGTTGCGGGCTACGAGCAGTACTTC. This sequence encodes CASSVAGYEQYF.

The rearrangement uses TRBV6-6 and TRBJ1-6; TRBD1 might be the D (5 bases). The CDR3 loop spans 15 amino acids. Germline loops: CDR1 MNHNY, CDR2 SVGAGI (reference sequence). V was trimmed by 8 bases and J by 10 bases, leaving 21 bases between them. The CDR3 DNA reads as TGTGCCAGCGTCACCAAGACAGTCAGTATGTCACCCCTCCACTTT. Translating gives CASVTKTVSMSPLHF.